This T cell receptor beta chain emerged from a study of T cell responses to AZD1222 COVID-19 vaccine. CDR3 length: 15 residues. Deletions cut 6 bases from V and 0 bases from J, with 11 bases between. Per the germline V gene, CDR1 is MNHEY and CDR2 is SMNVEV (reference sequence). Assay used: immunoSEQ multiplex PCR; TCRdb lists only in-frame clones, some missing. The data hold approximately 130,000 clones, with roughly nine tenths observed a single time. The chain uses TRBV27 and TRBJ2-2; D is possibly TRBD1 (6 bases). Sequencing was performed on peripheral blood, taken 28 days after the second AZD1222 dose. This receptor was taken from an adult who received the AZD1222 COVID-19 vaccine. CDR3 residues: CASRTQGSNTGELFF. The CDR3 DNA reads TGTGCCAGCAGAACCCAGGGGTCGAACACCGGGGAGCTGTTTTTT.